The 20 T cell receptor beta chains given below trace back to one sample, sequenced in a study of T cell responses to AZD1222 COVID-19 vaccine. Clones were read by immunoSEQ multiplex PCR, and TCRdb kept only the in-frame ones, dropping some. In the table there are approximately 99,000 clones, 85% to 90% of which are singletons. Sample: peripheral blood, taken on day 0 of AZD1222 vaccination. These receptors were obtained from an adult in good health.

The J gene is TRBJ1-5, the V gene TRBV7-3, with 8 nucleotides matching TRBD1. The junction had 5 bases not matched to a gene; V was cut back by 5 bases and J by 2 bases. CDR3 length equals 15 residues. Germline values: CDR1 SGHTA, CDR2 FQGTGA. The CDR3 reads CASSMTGVRNQPQHF. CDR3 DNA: TGTGCCAGCAGCATGACAGGGGTCCGCAATCAGCCCCAGCATTTT.

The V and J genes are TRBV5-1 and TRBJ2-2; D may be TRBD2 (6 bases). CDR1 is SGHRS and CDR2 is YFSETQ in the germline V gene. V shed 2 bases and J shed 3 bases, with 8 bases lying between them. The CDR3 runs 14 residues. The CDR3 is CASSFPGDTGELFF. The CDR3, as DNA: TGCGCCAGCAGCTTCCCGGGAGACACCGGGGAGCTGTTTTTT.

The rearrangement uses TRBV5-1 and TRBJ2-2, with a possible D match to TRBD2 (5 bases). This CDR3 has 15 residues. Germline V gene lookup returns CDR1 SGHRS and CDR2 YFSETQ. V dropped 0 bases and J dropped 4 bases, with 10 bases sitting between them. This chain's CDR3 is CASSLDGGGTGELFF. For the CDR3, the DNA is TGCGCCAGCAGCTTGGACGGAGGTGGCACCGGGGAGCTGTTTTTT.

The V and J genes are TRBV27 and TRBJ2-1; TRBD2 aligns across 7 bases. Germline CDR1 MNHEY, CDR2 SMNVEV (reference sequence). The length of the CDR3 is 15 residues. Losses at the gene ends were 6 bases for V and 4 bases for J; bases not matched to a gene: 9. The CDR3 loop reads CASRPWTGGYNEQFF. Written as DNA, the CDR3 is TGTGCCAGCAGACCATGGACCGGGGGGTACAATGAGCAGTTCTTC.

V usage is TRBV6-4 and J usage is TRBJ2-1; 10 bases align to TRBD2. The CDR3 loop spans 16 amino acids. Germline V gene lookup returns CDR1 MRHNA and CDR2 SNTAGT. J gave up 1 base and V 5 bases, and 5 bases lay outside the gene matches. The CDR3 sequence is CASSPSGGGSYNEQFF. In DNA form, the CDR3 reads TGTGCCAGCAGTCCAAGCGGGGGGGGATCCTACAATGAGCAGTTCTTC.

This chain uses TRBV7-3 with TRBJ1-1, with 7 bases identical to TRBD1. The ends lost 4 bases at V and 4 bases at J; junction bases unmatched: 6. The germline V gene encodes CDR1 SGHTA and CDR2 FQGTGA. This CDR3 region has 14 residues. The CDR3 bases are TGTGCCAGCAGCTCTCAGGGGGAGATCACTGAAGCTTTCTTT. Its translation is CASSSQGEITEAFF.

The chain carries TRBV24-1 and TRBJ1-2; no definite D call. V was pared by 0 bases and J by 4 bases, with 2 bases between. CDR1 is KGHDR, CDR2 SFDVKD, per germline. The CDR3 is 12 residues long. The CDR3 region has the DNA TGTGCCACCAGTGATTTGGGCTATGGCTACACCTTC. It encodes CATSDLGYGYTF.

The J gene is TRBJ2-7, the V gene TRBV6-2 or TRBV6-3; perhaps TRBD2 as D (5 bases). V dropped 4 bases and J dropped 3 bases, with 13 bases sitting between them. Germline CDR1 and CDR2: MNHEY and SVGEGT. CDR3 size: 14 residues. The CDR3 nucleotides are TGTGCCAGCAGTTGGACGGGGATCGGCTACGAGCAGTACTTC. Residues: CASSWTGIGYEQYF.

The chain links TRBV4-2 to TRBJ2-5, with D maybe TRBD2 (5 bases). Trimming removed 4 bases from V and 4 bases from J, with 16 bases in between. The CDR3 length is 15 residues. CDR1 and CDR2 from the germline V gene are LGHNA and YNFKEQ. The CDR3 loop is CASSPPGSVRETQYF. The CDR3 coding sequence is TGTGCCAGCAGCCCGCCGGGGTCGGTTAGAGAGACCCAGTACTTC.

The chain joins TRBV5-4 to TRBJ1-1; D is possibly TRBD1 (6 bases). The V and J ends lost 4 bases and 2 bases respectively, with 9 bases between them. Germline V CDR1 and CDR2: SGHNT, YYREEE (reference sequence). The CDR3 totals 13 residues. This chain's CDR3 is CASSRTANTEAFF. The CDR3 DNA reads TGTGCCAGCAGCCGGACAGCTAACACTGAAGCTTTCTTT.

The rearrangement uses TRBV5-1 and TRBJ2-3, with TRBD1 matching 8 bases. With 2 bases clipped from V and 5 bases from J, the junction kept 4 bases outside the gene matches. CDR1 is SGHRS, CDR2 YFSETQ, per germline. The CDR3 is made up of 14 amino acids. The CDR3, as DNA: TGCGCCAGCAGCTTTCAGGGGGCGGTAGATACGCAGTATTTT. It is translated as CASSFQGAVDTQYF.

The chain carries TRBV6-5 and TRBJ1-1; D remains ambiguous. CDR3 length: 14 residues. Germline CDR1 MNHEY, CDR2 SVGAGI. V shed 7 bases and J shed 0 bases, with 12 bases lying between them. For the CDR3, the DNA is TGTGCCAGCATTTCCGAACGGTTGAACACTGAAGCTTTCTTT. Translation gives CASISERLNTEAFF.

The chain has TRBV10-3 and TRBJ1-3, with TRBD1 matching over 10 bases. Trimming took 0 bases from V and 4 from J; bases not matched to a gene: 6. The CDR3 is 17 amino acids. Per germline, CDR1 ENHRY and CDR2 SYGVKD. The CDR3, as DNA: TGTGCCATCAGTGAGTCGGGACAGGGGTTATCCGGAAACACCATATATTTT. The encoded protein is CAISESGQGLSGNTIYF.

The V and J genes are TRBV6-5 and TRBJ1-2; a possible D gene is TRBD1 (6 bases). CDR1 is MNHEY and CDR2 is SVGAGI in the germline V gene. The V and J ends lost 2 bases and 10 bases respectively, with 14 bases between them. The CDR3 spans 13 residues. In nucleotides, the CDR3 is TGTGCCAGCAGTTACCGACAGGACCATGCCTACACCTTC. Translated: CASSYRQDHAYTF.

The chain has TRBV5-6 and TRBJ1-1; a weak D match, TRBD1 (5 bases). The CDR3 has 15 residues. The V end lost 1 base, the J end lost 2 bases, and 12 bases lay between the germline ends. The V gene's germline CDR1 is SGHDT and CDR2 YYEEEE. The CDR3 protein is CASSLMGGPNTEAFF. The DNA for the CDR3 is TGTGCCAGCAGCTTGATGGGGGGTCCAAACACTGAAGCTTTCTTT.

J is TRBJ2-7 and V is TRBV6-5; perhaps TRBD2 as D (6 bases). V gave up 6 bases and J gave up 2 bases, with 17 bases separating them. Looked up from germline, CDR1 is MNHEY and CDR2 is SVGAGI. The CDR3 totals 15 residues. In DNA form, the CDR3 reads TGTGCCAGCAGCCCAGCCGGGGGTCCACCCTACGAGCAGTACTTC. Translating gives CASSPAGGPPYEQYF.

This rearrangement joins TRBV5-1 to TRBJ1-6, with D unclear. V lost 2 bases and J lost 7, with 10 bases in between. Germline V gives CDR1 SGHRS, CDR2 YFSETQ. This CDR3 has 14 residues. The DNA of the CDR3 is TGCGCCAGCAGCTTAGGGTCCGGCAATTCACCCCTCCACTTT. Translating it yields CASSLGSGNSPLHF.

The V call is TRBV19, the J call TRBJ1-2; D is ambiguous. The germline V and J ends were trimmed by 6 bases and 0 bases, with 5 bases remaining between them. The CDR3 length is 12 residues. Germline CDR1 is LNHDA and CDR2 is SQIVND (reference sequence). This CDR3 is CASRVSNYGYTF. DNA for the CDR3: TGTGCCAGTAGGGTCTCTAACTATGGCTACACCTTC.

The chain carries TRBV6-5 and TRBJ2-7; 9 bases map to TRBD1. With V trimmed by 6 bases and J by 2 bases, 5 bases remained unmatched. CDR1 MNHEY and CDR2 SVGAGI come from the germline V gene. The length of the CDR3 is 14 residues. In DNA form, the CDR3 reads TGTGCCAGCAGGACAGGGGGGCGTACCTACGAGCAGTACTTC. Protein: CASRTGGRTYEQYF.

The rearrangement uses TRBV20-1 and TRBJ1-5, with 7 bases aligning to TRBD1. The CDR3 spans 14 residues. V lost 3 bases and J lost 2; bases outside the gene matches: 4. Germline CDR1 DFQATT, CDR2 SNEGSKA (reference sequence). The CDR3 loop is CSASTQGGNQPQHF. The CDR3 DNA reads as TGCAGTGCTAGTACGCAGGGGGGCAATCAGCCCCAGCATTTT.